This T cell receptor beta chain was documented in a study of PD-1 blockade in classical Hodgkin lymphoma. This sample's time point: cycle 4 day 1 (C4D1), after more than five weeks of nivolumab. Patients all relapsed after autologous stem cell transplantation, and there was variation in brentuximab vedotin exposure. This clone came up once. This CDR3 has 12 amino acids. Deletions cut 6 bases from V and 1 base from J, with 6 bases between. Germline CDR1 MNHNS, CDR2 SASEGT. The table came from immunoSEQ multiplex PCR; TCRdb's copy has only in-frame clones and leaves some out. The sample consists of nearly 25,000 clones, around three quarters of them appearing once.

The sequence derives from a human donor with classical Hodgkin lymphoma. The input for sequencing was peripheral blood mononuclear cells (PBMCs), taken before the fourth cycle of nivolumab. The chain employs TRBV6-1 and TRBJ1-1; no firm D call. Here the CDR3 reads CASSYTNTEAFF. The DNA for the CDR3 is TGTGCCAGCAGCTACACGAACACTGAAGCTTTCTTT.